The 22 T cell receptor beta chains below all came from one sample that was sequenced in a study of blood T cell repertoires in COVID-19. Method: immunoSEQ multiplex PCR; TCRdb's copy keeps in-frame clones and lacks some. Counted here are approximately 180,000 clones, over 75% occurring once; the ten biggest clones make up over 15%. Input material: peripheral blood. All receptors come from a person aged 70 to 79 with COVID-19, enrolled during active disease.

CDR3 in amino acids: CASSPTLGNTEAFF. The CDR3, as DNA: TGTGCCAGCAGTCCCACTCTCGGGAACACTGAAGCTTTCTTT. The chain uses TRBV6-2 or TRBV6-3 and TRBJ1-1; D remains ambiguous. Trimming stripped 5 bases from V and 1 base from J, with 11 bases between. The CDR3 consists of 14 residues. The germline gives CDR1 MNHEY, CDR2 SVGEGT.

The chain has TRBV19 and TRBJ2-2, with 9 bases matching TRBD2. The V gene end was trimmed by 8 bases and the J gene end by 6 bases; junction bases not matched to a gene: 7. The CDR3 covers 14 residues. The germline V gene encodes CDR1 LNHDA and CDR2 SQIVND (reference sequence). The CDR3 reads CASGGGGAPGELFF. CDR3 coding DNA: TGTGCCAGTGGAGGCGGGGGGGCCCCCGGGGAGCTGTTTTTT.

The gene calls are TRBV14 and TRBJ2-5, with D perhaps TRBD2 (5 bases). CDR3 length equals 13 residues. V lost 4 bases and J lost 7, with 13 bases in between. The germline V gene has CDR1 SGHDN and CDR2 FVKESK. The CDR3 spells CASSLAPRGTQYF. Here the CDR3 DNA reads TGTGCCAGCAGCCTCGCCCCCCGGGGGACCCAGTACTTC.

This rearrangement joins TRBV5-8 to TRBJ1-1; maybe TRBD1 (5 bases). This CDR3 comprises 14 residues. From germline, CDR1 is SGHTS and CDR2 YDEGEE. The V end was cut by 4 bases, the J end by 4 bases, with 14 bases between. DNA of the CDR3: TGTGCCAGCAGCGCCAGGGATTCGGGCACTGAAGCTTTCTTT. Residues: CASSARDSGTEAFF.

J is TRBJ2-7 and V is TRBV7-8; 9 nucleotides align to TRBD2. The germline V gene encodes CDR1 SGHVS and CDR2 FQNEAQ. The length of the CDR3 is 16 residues. Germline trimming cut 1 base from V and 4 bases from J; bases unmatched to any gene: 8. CDR3 in DNA: TGTGCCAGCAGCTTAGGGTCAGCGGGAGGAGGATACGAGCAGTACTTC. It specifies CASSLGSAGGGYEQYF.

This chain uses TRBV7-9 with TRBJ1-5; 10 nucleotides agree with TRBD1. The length of the CDR3 is 16 residues. Germline CDR1 and CDR2: SEHNR and FQNEAQ (reference sequence). V was pared by 5 bases and J by 1 base, with 5 bases of the junction left unmatched. DNA for the CDR3: TGTGCCAGCAGCGGTGGACAGGGGGGGAGCAATCAGCCCCAGCATTTT. This codes for CASSGGQGGSNQPQHF.

This chain joins TRBV7-6 and TRBJ2-2, with 7 bases identical to TRBD1. Germline assignment: CDR1 SGHVS and CDR2 FNYEAQ. V lost 4 bases, J lost 4 bases, and 12 bases stayed unmatched. The CDR3 loop spans 17 amino acids. The CDR3 DNA follows: TGTGCCAGCAGCTCCTACTACAGGGGAAGAGGCACCGGGGAGCTGTTTTTT. Translating gives CASSSYYRGRGTGELFF.

This sequence joins TRBV6-4 and TRBJ2-1, with TRBD2 identical over 8 bases. The CDR3 has 16 residues. Germline values: CDR1 MRHNA, CDR2 SNTAGT. With V trimmed by 6 bases and J by 4 bases, 11 bases remained unmatched. The DNA of the CDR3 is TGTGCCAGCAGCCCCTTTACTAGCGGAGGTTACAATGAGCAGTTCTTC. Translation gives CASSPFTSGGYNEQFF.

The rearrangement joins TRBV11-3 to TRBJ2-7; 7 bases agree with TRBD2. The CDR3 is made up of 14 amino acids. With V trimmed by 1 base and J by 9 bases, 9 bases remained unmatched. The germline CDR1 and CDR2 sequences are SGHNT and YENEEA. The CDR3 spells CASSLVGRGGVQYF. The CDR3 DNA follows: TGTGCCAGCAGCTTAGTTGGGAGGGGCGGGGTGCAGTACTTC.

The chain recombines TRBV29-1 with TRBJ1-6; maybe TRBD1 (6 bases). Germline CDR1 reads SQVTM; CDR2 reads ANQGSEA. Trimming left V 7 bases short and J 7 bases short, with 11 bases between. The CDR3 runs 12 residues. The CDR3 sequence: CSEDSRNSPLHF. The CDR3 nucleotides read TGCAGCGAGGACAGCAGAAATTCACCCCTCCACTTT.

The J gene is TRBJ2-3, the V gene TRBV9, with 11 positions matching TRBD2. V gave up 4 bases and J gave up 2 bases; unmatched junction bases: 3. CDR1 and CDR2 (germline): SGDLS, YYNGEE. This CDR3 has 15 residues. The CDR3 spells CASSSGLADTDTQYF. CDR3 in DNA: TGTGCCAGCAGCTCGGGACTAGCGGACACAGATACGCAGTATTTT.

The table lists this clone with a count of one. The J gene is TRBJ2-5, the V gene TRBV5-1, with D tentatively TRBD2 (6 bases). Trimming removed 4 bases from V and 3 bases from J, with 22 bases in between. This CDR3 comprises 17 residues. CDR1 is SGHRS and CDR2 is YFSETQ in the germline V gene. The CDR3 DNA follows: TGCGCCAGCAGCAGGCGGGGTAGCGGAGGGCGGGAAGAGACCCAGTACTTC. Protein sequence: CASSRRGSGGREETQYF. Full variable domain (rest looked up from reference TRBV5-1 and TRBJ2-5): KAGVTQTPRYLIKTRGQQVTLSCSPISGHRSVSWYQQTPGQGLQFLFEYFSETQRNKGNFPGRFSGRQFSNSRSEMNVSTLELGDSALYLCASSRRGSGGREETQYFGPGTRLLVL.

The DNA of the CDR3 is TGTGCCAGCAGCCCAGACAGAGATCAGCCCCAGCATTTT. It codes for CASSPDRDQPQHF. The chain is built from TRBV7-9 and TRBJ1-5, with a weak D call TRBD1 (5 bases). The ends were cut back, 5 bases at V and 5 bases at J, with 10 bases in the middle. CDR1 and CDR2 from the germline V gene are SEHNR and FQNEAQ (reference sequence). The CDR3 contains 13 residues.

The J gene is TRBJ1-4, the V gene TRBV15, with 8 nucleotides matching TRBD1. CDR1 LNHNV and CDR2 YYDKDF come from the germline V gene (reference sequence). The CDR3 totals 14 residues. V was pared by 3 bases and J by 5 bases, with 2 bases of the junction left unmatched. The CDR3 DNA is TGTGCCACCAGCAGGGACAGGGCGAATGAAAAACTGTTTTTT. This codes for CATSRDRANEKLFF.

The chain combines TRBV7-8 with TRBJ2-7, with TRBD2 identical over 8 bases. The V gene end was trimmed by 5 bases and the J gene end by 5 bases; junction bases not matched to a gene: 14. Per germline, CDR1 SGHVS and CDR2 FQNEAQ. CDR3 length: 16 amino acids. Written as DNA, the CDR3 is TGTGCCAGCAGCCAAGGACTAGCTGTGATGTACAACGAGCAGTACTTC. The encoded protein is CASSQGLAVMYNEQYF. Full variable domain (missing parts from reference TRBV7-8 and TRBJ2-7): GAGVSQSPRYKVAKRGQDVALRCDPISGHVSLFWYQQALGQGPEFLTYFQNEAQLDKSGLPSDRFFAERPEGSVSTLKIQRTQQEDSAVYLCASSQGLAVMYNEQYFGPGTRLTVT.

The V call is TRBV6-2 or TRBV6-3, the J call TRBJ2-7; the match to TRBD1 covers 8 bases. The CDR3 contains 17 residues. The V gene's germline CDR1 is MNHEY and CDR2 SVGEGT. After removal of 6 bases from V and 2 bases from J, the junction contained 15 bases not matched to a gene. DNA of the CDR3: TGTGCCAGCAGCTCAGCACCCTATAGGACAGGGCCCTACGAGCAGTACTTC. Translated: CASSSAPYRTGPYEQYF.

The CDR3 is CASIPIKGTELTNGEKLFF. The DNA for the CDR3 is TGTGCCAGCATTCCTATCAAAGGGACAGAACTAACAAACGGGGAAAAACTGTTTTTT. The V gene is TRBV28, the J gene TRBJ1-4, with 7 positions matching TRBD1. This CDR3 has 19 amino acids. Losses at the gene ends were 7 bases for V and 8 bases for J; bases not matched to a gene: 25. The germline V gene encodes CDR1 MDHEN and CDR2 SYDVKM.

J is TRBJ2-1 and V is TRBV4-1; D is undetermined. Germline lookup yields CDR1 MGHRA and CDR2 YSYEKL. With 0 bases removed from V and 1 base from J, the gap between germline ends came to 16 bases. The CDR3 spans 18 residues. The CDR3 protein is CASSQEFVRSLSYNEQFF. DNA for the CDR3: TGCGCCAGCAGCCAAGAGTTTGTAAGATCGCTATCCTACAATGAGCAGTTCTTC.

The chain joins TRBV7-2 to TRBJ1-2, with D perhaps matching TRBD1 (5 bases). V was pared by 2 bases and J by 4 bases, with 14 bases between. The length of the CDR3 is 15 residues. Germline CDR1 and CDR2: SGHTA and FQGNSA. Here the CDR3 reads CASSLILREGYGYTF. The CDR3 DNA sequence: TGTGCCAGCAGCTTAATTCTCAGGGAGGGCTATGGCTACACCTTC.

This chain links TRBV27 with TRBJ1-6, with D tentatively TRBD1 (5 bases). V lost 6 bases and J 14 bases, leaving 11 bases between the germline ends. Looked up from germline, CDR1 is MNHEY and CDR2 is SMNVEV (reference sequence). The CDR3 runs to 11 residues. The CDR3 protein is CASRWGESLHF. The CDR3 DNA reads TGTGCCAGCAGGTGGGGGGAATCCCTCCACTTT.

The count of this clone is one. The chain employs TRBV27 and TRBJ2-7; a weak D match, TRBD2 (7 bases). The germline CDR1 and CDR2 sequences are MNHEY and SMNVEV (reference sequence). This CDR3 spans 18 amino acids. With 2 bases removed from V and 2 bases from J, the gap between germline ends came to 22 bases. CDR3 sequence (DNA): TGTGCCAGCAGTTTAGCCGTGAATACCGGGGGGCCCGCCTACGAGCAGTACTTC. Translating gives CASSLAVNTGGPAYEQYF.

The chain uses TRBV7-3 and TRBJ2-1; possibly TRBD1 for D (6 bases). The CDR3 spans 17 residues. Deletions cut 6 bases from V and 5 bases from J, with 23 bases between. CDR1 SGHTA and CDR2 FQGTGA come from the germline V gene. In nucleotides, the CDR3 is TGTGCCAGCAGTTCAACAGGTCCAGGGGCTTTTAACAATGAGCAGTTCTTC. This encodes CASSSTGPGAFNNEQFF.